This TCR beta chain came from a study of cytomegalovirus exposure and HLA in healthy donors. Study outcomes and limitations: The likely explanation for a cluster of highly shared sequence variants was sequencing artifact.

This clone occurred a few times. What it recognizes is unknown. PCR amplification relied on 60 Vbeta primers (plus 13 Jbeta primers). TCRdb's table, derived via immunoSEQ multiplex PCR, lists solely in-frame clones and lacks some. The top ten clones hold around 5.5% of a sample with approximately 82,000 clones, around two thirds of them seen once. The receptor comes from a woman aged 30 to 39 in good health and CMV-seropositive. The sample was PBMCs.

In DNA, the CDR3 is TGCGCCAGCAGCCAAGGAAGGGTCGAGGGACGCGGGGGCGAGCAGTACTTC. Amino acids: CASSQGRVEGRGGEQYF. V is TRBV4-1 and J is TRBJ2-7, with 7 bases matching TRBD2. The CDR3 spans 17 residues. V gave up 1 base and J gave up 6 bases; unmatched junction bases: 15. The germline V gene encodes CDR1 MGHRA and CDR2 YSYEKL.